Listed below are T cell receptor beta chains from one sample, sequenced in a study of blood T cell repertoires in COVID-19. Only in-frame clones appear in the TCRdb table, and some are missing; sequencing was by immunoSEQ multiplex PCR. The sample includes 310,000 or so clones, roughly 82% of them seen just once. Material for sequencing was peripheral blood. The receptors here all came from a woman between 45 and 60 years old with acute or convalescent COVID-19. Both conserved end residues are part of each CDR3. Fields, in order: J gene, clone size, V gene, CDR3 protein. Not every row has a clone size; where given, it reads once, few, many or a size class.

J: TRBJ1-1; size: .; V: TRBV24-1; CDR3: CATSATGATEAFF
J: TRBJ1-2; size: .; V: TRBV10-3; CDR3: CAISEGLSNGYTF
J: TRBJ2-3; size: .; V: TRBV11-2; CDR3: CASSLGTLAGYTDTQYF
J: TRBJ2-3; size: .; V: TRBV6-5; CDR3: CASSFSLTDTQYF
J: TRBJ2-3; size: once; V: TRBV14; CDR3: CASSHFRQKSDTQYF
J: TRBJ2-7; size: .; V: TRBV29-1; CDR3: CSVEDSGNYEQYF
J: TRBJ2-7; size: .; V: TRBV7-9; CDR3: CASSFGQGSAYEQYF
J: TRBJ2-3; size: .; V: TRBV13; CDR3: CASSLGTDTQYF
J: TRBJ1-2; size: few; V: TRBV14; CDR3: CASNQRTGDLRGYTF
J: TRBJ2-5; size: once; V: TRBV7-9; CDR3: CASSLRGVAGIQETQYF
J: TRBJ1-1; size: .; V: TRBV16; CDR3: CASSQFIRRDRVSTEAFF